The 2 T cell receptor beta chains presented below share a single source sample, sequenced in a study of blood T cell repertoires in COVID-19. Profiling relied on immunoSEQ multiplex PCR, and the TCRdb table lists in-frame clones only, not all of them. The table lists fewer than 500,000 clones, roughly 87% of them singletons. Specimen: PBMCs or T cells enriched from blood (not recorded which). These receptors were taken from a woman aged 18-29 years with acute COVID-19.

On this clone itself: This same CDR3 is encoded by further DNA sequences in the sample. This chain joins TRBV5-1 and TRBJ1-3; D is ambiguous. CDR3 length equals 14 residues. Per germline, CDR1 SGHRS and CDR2 YFSETQ. Trimming pared 2 bases from V and 2 bases from J, leaving 8 bases between. In DNA form, the CDR3 reads TGCGCCAGCAGCTTAGACGGGGCTGGAAACACCATATATTTT. Translated: CASSLDGAGNTIYF.

In this sample, this clone turned up once. The V and J genes are TRBV27 and TRBJ2-1, with 10 bases matching TRBD2. The germline V gene encodes CDR1 MNHEY and CDR2 SMNVEV (reference sequence). J gave up 10 bases and V 6 bases, and 9 bases lay outside the gene matches. This CDR3 contains 14 residues. CDR3 amino acids: CASRSGLARGEQFF. The CDR3, as DNA: TGTGCCAGCAGATCGGGACTAGCGAGGGGAGAGCAGTTCTTC.